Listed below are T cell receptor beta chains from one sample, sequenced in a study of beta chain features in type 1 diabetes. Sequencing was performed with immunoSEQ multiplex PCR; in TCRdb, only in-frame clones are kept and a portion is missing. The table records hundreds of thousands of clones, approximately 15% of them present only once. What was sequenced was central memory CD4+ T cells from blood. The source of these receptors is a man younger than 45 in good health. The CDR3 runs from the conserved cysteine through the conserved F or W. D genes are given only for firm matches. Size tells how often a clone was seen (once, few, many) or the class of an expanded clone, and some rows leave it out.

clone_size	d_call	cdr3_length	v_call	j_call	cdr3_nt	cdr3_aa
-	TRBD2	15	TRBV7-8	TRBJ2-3	TGTGCCAGCAGCGCCCTAGCGGGGGACACAGATACGCAGTATTTT	CASSALAGDTDTQYF
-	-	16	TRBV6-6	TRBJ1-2	TGTGCCAGCAGTTACCTTGGACAGTTTAAAAACTATGGCTACACCTTC	CASSYLGQFKNYGYTF
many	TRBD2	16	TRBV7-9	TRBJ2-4	TGTGCCAGCAGCCTTGGCGGGGGGGCCGTGGAAAACATTCAGTACTTC	CASSLGGGAVENIQYF
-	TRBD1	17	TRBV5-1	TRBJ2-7	TGCGCCAGCAGCTCCGGTTTAGGACAGGGGATATCCTACGAGCAGTACTTC	CASSSGLGQGISYEQYF
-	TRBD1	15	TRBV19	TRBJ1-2	TGTGCCAGTAGCCGAAGGACAGGGATCAACTATGGCTACACCTTC	CASSRRTGINYGYTF
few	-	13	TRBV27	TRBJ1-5	TGTGCCAGCAGTTTAGTAGGGGATCAGCCCCAGCATTTT	CASSLVGDQPQHF
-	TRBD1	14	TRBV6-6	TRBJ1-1	TGTGCCAGCAGTTACTACACAGGGGCATACGAAGCTTTCTTT	CASSYYTGAYEAFF
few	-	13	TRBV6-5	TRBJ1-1	TGTGCCAGCAGTTCACGGGTCGCCACTGAAGCTTTCTTT	CASSSRVATEAFF
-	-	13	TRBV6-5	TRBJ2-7	TGTGCCAGCAATAGTCTTTCCTCCTACGAGCAGTACTTC	CASNSLSSYEQYF
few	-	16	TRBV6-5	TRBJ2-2	TGTGCCAGCAGTTCCTCTAGCGTTCAGTACACCGGGGAGCTGTTTTTT	CASSSSSVQYTGELFF
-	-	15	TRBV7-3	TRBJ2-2	TGTGCCAGCAGCTCCGAAGCTAGTTACACCGGGGAGCTGTTTTTT	CASSSEASYTGELFF
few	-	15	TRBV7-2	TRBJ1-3	TGTGCCAGCAGCCTCCTTTTAGGTTCTGGAAACACCATATATTTT	CASSLLLGSGNTIYF
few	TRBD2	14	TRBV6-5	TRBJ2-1	TGTGCCAGCAGTTCAGCGGGAGAGCCCAATGAGCAGTTCTTC	CASSSAGEPNEQFF
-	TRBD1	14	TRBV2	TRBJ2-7	TGTGCCAGCACCCTGGACAGGGGGCTGTACGAGCAGTACTTC	CASTLDRGLYEQYF
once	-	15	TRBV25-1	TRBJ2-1	TGTGCCAGCAGCGACAACCTAGGTAGGAACAATGAGCAGTTCTTC	CASSDNLGRNNEQFF
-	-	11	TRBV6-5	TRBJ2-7	TGTGCCAGCAGTTTAAAGTACGAGCAGTACTTC	CASSLKYEQYF
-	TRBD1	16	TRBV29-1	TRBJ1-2	TGCAGCGCATCAACGGGAACAGGGGCCTACATCTATGGCTACACCTTC	CSASTGTGAYIYGYTF
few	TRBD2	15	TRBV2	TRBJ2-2	TGTGCCAGCAGTCGAATACTAGCGTCCACCGGGGAGCTGTTTTTT	CASSRILASTGELFF
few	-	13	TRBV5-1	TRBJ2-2	TGCGCCAGCAGCTTGCTCCAGGTTGGGGAGCTGTTTTTT	CASSLLQVGELFF
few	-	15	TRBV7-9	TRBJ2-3	TGTGCCAGCAGCCCTGGAGGGGGGCCCACAGATACGCAGTATTTT	CASSPGGGPTDTQYF
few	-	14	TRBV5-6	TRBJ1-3	TGTGCCAGCAGCCAAAGACAGTCTGGAAACACCATATATTTT	CASSQRQSGNTIYF
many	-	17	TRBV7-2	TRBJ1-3	TGTGCCAGCAGCTTAGACCCCACCACGTTCTCTGGAAACACCATATATTTT	CASSLDPTTFSGNTIYF
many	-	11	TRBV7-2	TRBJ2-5	TGTGCCAGCAGCTCCAAGGCGACCCAGTACTTC	CASSSKATQYF
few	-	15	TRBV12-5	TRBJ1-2	TGTGCTAGTGGCCCTCCAGGGGCTTTTAACTATGGCTACACCTTC	CASGPPGAFNYGYTF
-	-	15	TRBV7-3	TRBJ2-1	TGTGCCAGCAGCCCTCCAGGGGGGCGGCTCAATGAGCAGTTCTTC	CASSPPGGRLNEQFF
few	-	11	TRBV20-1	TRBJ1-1	TGCAGTGCTAGGAGAAACACTGAAGCTTTCTTT	CSARRNTEAFF
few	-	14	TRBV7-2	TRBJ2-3	TGTGCCAGCAGCCTAACAGGGAAGGTCGATACGCAGTATTTT	CASSLTGKVDTQYF
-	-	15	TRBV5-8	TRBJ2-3	TGTGCCAGCAGCACAGGGTCAGCCAGCACAGATACGCAGTATTTT	CASSTGSASTDTQYF
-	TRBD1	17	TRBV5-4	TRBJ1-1	TGTGCCAGCAGCCTGGACAGGGTGGGGGTAATGAACACTGAAGCTTTCTTT	CASSLDRVGVMNTEAFF
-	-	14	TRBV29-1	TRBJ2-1	TGCAGCGTTGGGGGTTTATACAACTACAATGAGCAGTTCTTC	CSVGGLYNYNEQFF
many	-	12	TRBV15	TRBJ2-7	TGTGCCACCAGCAGCTCCAGGGTCGAGCAGTACTTC	CATSSSRVEQYF
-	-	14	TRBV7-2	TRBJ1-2	TGTGCCAGCCCTCTTACCCCGGCTGCCTATGGCTACACCTTC	CASPLTPAAYGYTF